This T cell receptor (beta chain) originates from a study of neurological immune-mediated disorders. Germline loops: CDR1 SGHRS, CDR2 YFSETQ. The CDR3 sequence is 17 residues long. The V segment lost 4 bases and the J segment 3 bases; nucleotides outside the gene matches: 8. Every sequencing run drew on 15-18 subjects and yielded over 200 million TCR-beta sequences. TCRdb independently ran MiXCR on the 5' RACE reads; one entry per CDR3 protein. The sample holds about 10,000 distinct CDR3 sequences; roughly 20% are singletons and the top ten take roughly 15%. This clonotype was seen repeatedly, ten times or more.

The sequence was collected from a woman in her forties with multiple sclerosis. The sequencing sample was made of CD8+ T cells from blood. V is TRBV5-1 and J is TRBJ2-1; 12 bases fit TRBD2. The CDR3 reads CASSPRLAGADYNEQFF. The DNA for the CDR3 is TGCGCCAGCAGCCCGAGACTAGCGGGGGCCGACTACAATGAGCAGTTCTTC.